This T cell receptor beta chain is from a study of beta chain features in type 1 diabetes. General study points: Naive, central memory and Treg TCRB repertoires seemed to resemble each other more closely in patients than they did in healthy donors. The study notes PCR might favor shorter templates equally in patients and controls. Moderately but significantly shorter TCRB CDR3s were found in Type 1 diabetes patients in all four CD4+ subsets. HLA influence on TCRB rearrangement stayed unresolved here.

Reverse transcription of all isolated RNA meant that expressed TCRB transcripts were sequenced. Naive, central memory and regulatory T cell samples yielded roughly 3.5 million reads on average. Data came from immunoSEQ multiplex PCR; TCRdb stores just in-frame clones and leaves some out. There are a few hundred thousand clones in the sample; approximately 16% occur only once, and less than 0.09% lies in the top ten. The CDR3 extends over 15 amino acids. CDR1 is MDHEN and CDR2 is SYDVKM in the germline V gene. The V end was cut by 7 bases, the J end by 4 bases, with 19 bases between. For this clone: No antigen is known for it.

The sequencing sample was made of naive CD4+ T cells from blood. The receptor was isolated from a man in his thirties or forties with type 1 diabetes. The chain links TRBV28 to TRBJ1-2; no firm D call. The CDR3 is CASNPSGRLSYGYTF. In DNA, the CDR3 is TGTGCCAGCAATCCCTCGGGGAGGCTTAGCTATGGCTACACCTTC.